This entry lists 10 T cell receptor beta chains sequenced from one sample in a study of T cell responses to AZD1222 COVID-19 vaccine. Clones were sequenced by immunoSEQ multiplex PCR, and TCRdb holds only the in-frame ones, with some missing. The sample has approximately 100,000 clones, 86% seen once. The specimen comprised peripheral blood, sampled 28 days after the second dose of the MenACWY control vaccine. These receptors came from an adult who received the MenACWY meningococcal vaccine as a control.

The chain is built from TRBV5-6 and TRBJ1-1, with TRBD1 matching over 7 bases. J gave up 4 bases and V 0 bases, and 9 bases lay outside the gene matches. CDR1 is SGHDT, CDR2 YYEEEE, per germline. The CDR3 spans 16 residues. CDR3 region: CASSLAQRGHFTEAFF. As DNA, the CDR3 is TGTGCCAGCAGCTTGGCGCAAAGGGGGCACTTCACTGAAGCTTTCTTT. Based on the CDR3 plus reference TRBV5-6 and TRBJ1-1, the full variable domain is DAGVTQSPTHLIKTRGQQVTLRCSPKSGHDTVSWYQQALGQGPQFIFQYYEEEERQRGNFPDRFSGHQFPNYSSELNVNALLLGDSALYLCASSLAQRGHFTEAFFGQGTRLTVV.

In this sample, this clone turned up once. This chain connects TRBV27 to TRBJ1-5; D may be TRBD1 (6 bases). Germline values: CDR1 MNHEY, CDR2 SMNVEV (reference sequence). The CDR3 length is 12 residues. The V and J ends lost 8 bases and 7 bases respectively, with 12 bases between them. CDR3 DNA: TGTGCCAGCGAGGACAGCCGCCAGCCCCAGCATTTT. It encodes CASEDSRQPQHF.

This chain links TRBV6-1 with TRBJ1-1, with D perhaps matching TRBD1 (6 bases). In germline, CDR1 is MNHNS, CDR2 SASEGT. This CDR3 comprises 16 residues. Trimming pared 2 bases from V and 8 bases from J, leaving 21 bases between. CDR3 in DNA: TGTGCCAGCAGTGAATTGGGCGGGGGGCCCGGGGGCGAAGCTTTCTTT. Amino acids: CASSELGGGPGGEAFF.

The genes are TRBV2 and TRBJ1-2, with 9 bases that match TRBD1. V was pared by 6 bases and J by 4 bases, with 9 bases of the junction left unmatched. Germline CDR1 is SNHLY and CDR2 is FYNNEI. The CDR3 extends over 15 amino acids. CDR3: CASRNTGGWGYGYTF. CDR3 in DNA: TGTGCCAGCAGGAACACAGGGGGCTGGGGCTATGGCTACACCTTC. The entire variable domain, with the rest obtained from reference TRBV2 and TRBJ1-2, is as follows: EPEVTQTPSHQVTQMGQEVILRCVPISNHLYFYWYRQILGQKVEFLVSFYNNEISEKSEIFDDQFSVERPDGSNFTLKIRSTKLEDSAMYFCASRNTGGWGYGYTFGSGTRLTVV.

This rearrangement joins TRBV5-6 to TRBJ1-4; D uncertain. The V end was cut by 3 bases, the J end by 6 bases, with 15 bases between. The CDR3 sequence is 15 residues long. Germline CDR1 is SGHDT and CDR2 is YYEEEE. This CDR3 reads CASSSLSGFHEKLFF. DNA of the CDR3: TGTGCCAGCAGCTCCCTATCCGGGTTCCATGAAAAACTGTTTTTT.

The rearrangement uses TRBV5-4 and TRBJ1-1; D gene unclear. There are 12 residues in the CDR3. V was cut by 5 bases and J by 11 bases, with 16 bases left in between. Germline CDR1 and CDR2: SGHNT and YYREEE (reference sequence). The CDR3 sequence: CASRNVGSSAFF. In DNA form, the CDR3 reads TGTGCCAGCAGGAACGTAGGGAGTTCGGCTTTCTTT.

This chain joins TRBV6-2 or TRBV6-3 and TRBJ2-1, with 8 bases identical to TRBD2. The CDR3 contains 15 residues. V shed 6 bases, J shed 0 bases, and the junction held 4 bases outside the gene matches. The V gene's germline CDR1 is MNHEY and CDR2 SVGEGT. In DNA, the CDR3 is TGTGCCAGCAGCCGCGGGGGGAGCTCCTACAATGAGCAGTTCTTC. Translated: CASSRGGSSYNEQFF.

This clone came up a few times. The rearrangement links TRBV6-5 to TRBJ1-4; 9 nucleotides align to TRBD1. In germline, CDR1 is MNHEY, CDR2 SVGAGI. There are 16 residues in the CDR3. Germline trimming cut 4 bases from V and 6 bases from J; bases unmatched to any gene: 9. The chain's CDR3 is CASSSTRGQGDEKLFF. The CDR3 DNA sequence: TGTGCCAGCAGTTCCACCCGGGGACAGGGCGATGAAAAACTGTTTTTT.

The chain joins TRBV12-3 or TRBV12-4 to TRBJ1-6, with unresolved D. The V and J ends lost 2 bases and 12 bases respectively, with 8 bases between them. The CDR3 runs 12 residues. The CDR3 loop is CASSLNFQPLHF. CDR3 nucleotides: TGTGCCAGCAGTTTAAACTTTCAACCCCTCCACTTT.

This chain connects TRBV14 to TRBJ2-2; 10 bases match TRBD1. Trimming removed 4 bases from V and 3 bases from J; junction bases left unmatched: 2. Germline V gene lookup returns CDR1 SGHDN and CDR2 FVKESK. CDR3 length: 15 amino acids. In DNA form, the CDR3 reads TGTGCCAGCAGCCTCGGGACAGGGGACACCGGGGAGCTGTTTTTT. Its translation is CASSLGTGDTGELFF.